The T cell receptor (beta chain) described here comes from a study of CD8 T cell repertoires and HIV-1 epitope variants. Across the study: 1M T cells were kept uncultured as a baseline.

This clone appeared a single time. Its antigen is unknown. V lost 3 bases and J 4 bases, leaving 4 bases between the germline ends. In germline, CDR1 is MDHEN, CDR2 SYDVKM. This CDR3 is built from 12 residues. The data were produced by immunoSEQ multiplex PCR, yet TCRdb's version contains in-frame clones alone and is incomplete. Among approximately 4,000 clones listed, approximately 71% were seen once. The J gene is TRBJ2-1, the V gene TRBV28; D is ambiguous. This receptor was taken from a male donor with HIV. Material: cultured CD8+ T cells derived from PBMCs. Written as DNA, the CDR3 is TGTGCCAGCAGTTTCTCTTACAATGAGCAGTTCTTC. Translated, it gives CASSFSYNEQFF.